This T cell receptor (beta chain) was captured in a study of T cells after yellow fever vaccination (dated by TCRdb to the late 2010s). Regarding the research as a whole: The SMART-Seq v4 Ultra Low Input RNA kit was used to prepare libraries from fractions with low cell numbers. To follow T-cell clones before and after both primary and booster YFV17D yellow fever vaccination, bulk TCR alpha and beta repertoires underwent longitudinal sequencing. Two healthy male donors, one aged 18 to 29 and one aged 30 to 40 years, made up the cohort. Blood was collected at multiple timepoints before and after primary and secondary immunization, and bulk PBMC replicates and cell subsets were isolated. The paper as a whole reports these results and caveats: A small share of clonotypes occurred in both CD4 and CD8 compartments, likely arising from convergent recombination. The secondary T-cell response was weaker than the primary response but faster, peaking on day 5 instead of day 15. Most clones expanded after primary vaccination (about 96% of CD4 and roughly 91% of CD8) were re-detected after the booster, suggesting that broad memory maintenance occurred. Computational filtering was required because FACS-sorted repertoires could contain abundant contaminating clonotypes from the bulk population. The study included only two donors, which limits how far the findings can be generalized.

Instrument used: Illumina NovaSeq 6000. Synthesis of TCR cDNA relied on 5'RACE template switching, a step that introduced a universal primer site along with unique molecular identifiers. Priming of cDNA synthesis was performed from both the TCR alpha and TCR beta constant segments. Library amplification involved two PCR steps, and the second step added sample barcodes and sequencing adapters. Sequencing of libraries was done on Illumina HiSeq 2500 (2x100 bp) or NovaSeq (2x150 bp). Under the source paper's analysis protocol: Reads were demultiplexed and collapsed into UMI consensus sequences with MIGEC, and V(D)J alignment was performed with MiXCR. Vaccine-responding clonotypes were identified with edgeR using replicate PBMC samples, with FDR below 0.01 and a log2 fold change above 5 up to day 15 being required. CD4 or CD8 identity was assigned to each bulk clonotype according to whether the clonotype was present at higher abundance in the sequenced CD4 repertoire or the sequenced CD8 repertoire. Using fastp at Q25 and MiXCR, TCRdb reprocessed the public reads and kept productive beta chains. CDR3 protein duplicates are merged, each entry listing the most common genes and DNA. TCRdb, not the authors, supplied the V and J calls. The sample table holds around 310,000 distinct CDR3 sequences, of which approximately 4.5% were seen once. The ten largest clonotypes hold approximately 20% of the sample.

CDR1 is given as SGHDT and CDR2 as YYEEEE, both from the germline V gene. There are 15 amino acids in the CDR3, from cysteine to phenylalanine inclusive. Only the CDR3 region is kept as DNA, spanning 45 bases read in frame from base 1. V is pruned by 4 bases and J by 1 base, leaving 3 bases of the junction without a gene match. The treatment or condition label, as the study defines it: live attenuated yellow fever vaccine strain. At each blood-draw timepoint, two biological replicates of bulk PBMCs were collected. PBMCs were isolated from peripheral blood using a standard Ficoll-Paque protocol. TriZol was used to extract RNA from bulk PBMCs, CD4 and CD8 fractions, and dextramer-positive and dextramer-negative fractions. This clonotype has more than one count but fewer than ten. The clone's antigen remains unknown. Base quality data are lacking; no much larger clone is found one base away.

This TCR was recovered from a man aged 18 to 29 who received the YFV17D yellow fever vaccine. This sequence uses TRBV5-6 and TRBJ2-3; 10 central nucleotides agree with TRBD2. The sequenced sample was PBMCs, obtained 15 days after the yellow fever booster vaccination. The sequence in DNA is TGTGCCAGCAGCCCCGGGACTAGCGGCACAGATACGCAGTATTTT. Its protein is CASSPGTSGTDTQYF.